The 8 T cell receptor beta chains presented below share a single source sample, sequenced in a study of T cell repertoires in cytomegalovirus infection. One entry per CDR3 protein results from TCRdb running MiXCR on the reads. The sample consists of roughly 920,000 distinct CDR3 sequences, approximately 31% of them appearing once. Their specific antigens are unknown. This sample comprised cultured CD8+ T cells from PBMCs, obtained from culture after CMV antigen stimulation. These TCRs come from a human donor in good health (CMV status not recorded). Some clones in this sample may be carry-over from other donors' samples.

This clonotype was seen more than once but under ten times. The chain recombines TRBV20-1 with TRBJ2-5; 7 bases align to TRBD1. The germline V gene has CDR1 DFQATT and CDR2 SNEGSKA (reference sequence). There are 14 residues in the CDR3. Trimming at V came to 2 bases and at J to 3 bases, leaving 6 bases not matched to a gene. The CDR3 nucleotides read TGCAGTGCTAGAATGACAGGGTGGGAAGAGACCCAGTACTTC. Translated, it gives CSARMTGWEETQYF.

This clonotype was counted between two and nine times. The V gene is TRBV6-2 or TRBV6-3, the J gene TRBJ2-7; D is unresolved. The CDR3 spans 15 residues. Trimming cost V 0 bases and J 3 bases, with 12 bases left between them. In germline, CDR1 is MNHEY, CDR2 SVGEGT. The CDR3 sequence is CASSYSYTTNYEQYF. In DNA, the CDR3 is TGTGCCAGCAGTTACTCGTACACGACAAACTACGAGCAGTACTTC.

This clonotype was seen only a few times. This rearrangement joins TRBV9 to TRBJ1-6, with TRBD1 as a possible D gene (6 bases). V lost 3 bases to trimming and J lost 7 bases, with 20 bases between them. The CDR3 extends over 17 amino acids. Germline CDR1 SGDLS, CDR2 YYNGEE. The CDR3 bases are TGTGCCAGCAGCGCGGTGGATAGAGAAGGGGGGAATTCACCCCTCCACTTT. Protein: CASSAVDREGGNSPLHF.

There are many counts of this clonotype. The CDR3 spells CASSLAASGGGFSYEQYF. CDR3 DNA sequence: TGTGCCAGCAGCTTAGCGGCTAGCGGGGGTGGTTTCTCCTACGAGCAGTACTTC. The chain uses TRBV7-2 and TRBJ2-7, with TRBD2 matching 10 bases. CDR3 length: 18 amino acids. V was clipped by 0 bases and J by 0 bases; unmatched bases: 8. CDR1 is SGHTA, CDR2 FQGNSA, per germline.

To note about this clonotype: With a much larger clone just one base away, this may be a read error. This chain links TRBV12-5 with TRBJ1-2, with D possibly TRBD1 on 5 matching bases. V was cut by 0 bases and J by 4 bases, with 21 bases left in between. Per germline, CDR1 LGHNT and CDR2 FRNRAP. The CDR3 covers 18 residues. The CDR3 DNA is TGTGCTAGTGGTTTGGTACAACGACTTGTGGGGGGTAGCTATGGCTACACCTTC. This sequence encodes CASGLVQRLVGGSYGYTF.

This rearrangement joins TRBV10-3 to TRBJ2-1, with 8 bases fitting TRBD2. Germline V lookup: CDR1 ENHRY, CDR2 SYGVKD. The CDR3 is made up of 16 amino acids. Trimming removed 2 bases from V and 3 bases from J; junction bases left unmatched: 6. The chain's CDR3 is CAISETKRGHYNEQFF. The DNA of the CDR3 is TGTGCCATCAGTGAGACTAAGCGGGGGCACTACAATGAGCAGTTCTTC.

CDR3 in amino acids: CASGSPQGGEQFF. The CDR3 DNA follows: TGTGCCAGCGGCTCACCACAGGGTGGTGAGCAGTTCTTC. The rearrangement joins TRBV13 to TRBJ2-1; possibly TRBD1 for D (6 bases). CDR1 and CDR2 from the germline V gene are PRHDT and FYEKMQ (reference sequence). With 8 bases removed from V and 9 bases from J, the gap between germline ends came to 17 bases. This CDR3 comprises 13 residues.

This clonotype was counted a single time. At one of its ends the junction is not consistent with the germline gene, which may arise from a read error. The chain employs TRBV4-1 and TRBJ2-7; 8 bases match TRBD1. Germline CDR1 MGHRA, CDR2 YSYEKL. This CDR3 is built from 15 residues. DNA for the CDR3: TGCACCAGCAGCCATGTGTCGACAGGGGTCTACGAGCAGTACTTC. Translated: CTSSHVSTGVYEQYF.